This TCR beta chain was sequenced in a study of cytomegalovirus exposure and HLA in healthy donors. Broader study findings: Analyzed later, most CMV-associated TCR beta chains appeared HLA-restricted.

A word on this clone: Its antigen remains unknown. One end of the junction varies from germline; a read error may be responsible.

PCR involved 60 Vbeta and 13 Jbeta primers. The method was immunoSEQ multiplex PCR; TCRdb's version includes in-frame clones alone and lacks a portion of them. The sample includes around 170,000 clones, 75% to 90% of them seen just once. CDR1 SNHLY and CDR2 FYNNEI come from the germline V gene. This CDR3 has 14 residues. Sequenced material: PBMCs. This receptor was identified in a man aged 35-49 years in good health and CMV-seropositive. The J gene is TRBJ1-5, the V gene TRBV2, with D possibly TRBD1 on 5 matching bases. Here the CDR3 DNA reads TGTGCCAGCGGTGACAGTTATAGCAATCAGCCCCAGCATTTT. The encoded protein is CASGDSYSNQPQHF. Full variable domain (remainder filled in from reference TRBV2 and TRBJ1-5): EPEVTQTPSHQVTQMGQEVILRCVPISNHLYFYWYRQILGQKVEFLVSFYNNEISEKSEIFDDQFSVERPDGSNFTLKIRSTKLEDSAMYFCASGDSYSNQPQHFGDGTRLSIL.